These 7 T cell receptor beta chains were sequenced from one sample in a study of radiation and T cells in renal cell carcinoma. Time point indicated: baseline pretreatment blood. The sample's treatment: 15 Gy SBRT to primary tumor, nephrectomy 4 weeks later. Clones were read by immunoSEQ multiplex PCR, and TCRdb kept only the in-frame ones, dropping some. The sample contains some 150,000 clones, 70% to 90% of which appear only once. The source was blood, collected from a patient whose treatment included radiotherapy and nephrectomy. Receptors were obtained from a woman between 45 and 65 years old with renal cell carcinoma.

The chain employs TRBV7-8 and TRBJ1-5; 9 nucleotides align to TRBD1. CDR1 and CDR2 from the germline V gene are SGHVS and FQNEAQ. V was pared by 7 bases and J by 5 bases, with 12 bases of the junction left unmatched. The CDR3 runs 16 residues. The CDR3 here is CASNLFAGTGYQPQHF. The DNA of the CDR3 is TGTGCCAGCAACCTATTTGCCGGGACAGGGTATCAGCCCCAGCATTTT.

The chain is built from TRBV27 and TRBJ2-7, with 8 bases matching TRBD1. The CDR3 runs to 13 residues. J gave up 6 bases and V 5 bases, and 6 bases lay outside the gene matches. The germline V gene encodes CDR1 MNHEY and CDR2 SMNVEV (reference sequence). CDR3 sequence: CASSERTGFEQYF. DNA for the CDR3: TGTGCCAGCAGTGAGAGGACAGGGTTCGAGCAGTACTTC.

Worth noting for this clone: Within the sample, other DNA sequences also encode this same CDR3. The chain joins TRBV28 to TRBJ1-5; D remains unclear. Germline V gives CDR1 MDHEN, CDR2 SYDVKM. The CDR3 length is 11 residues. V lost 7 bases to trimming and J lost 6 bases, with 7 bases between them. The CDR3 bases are TGTGCCAGCACCTCGGGTCAGCCCCAGCATTTT. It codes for CASTSGQPQHF.

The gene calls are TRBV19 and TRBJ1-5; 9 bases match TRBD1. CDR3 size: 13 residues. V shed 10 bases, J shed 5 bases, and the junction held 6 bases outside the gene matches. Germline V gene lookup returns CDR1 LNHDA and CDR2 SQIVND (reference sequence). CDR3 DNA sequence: TGTGCCACTAGGGACAGGGATCATCAGCCCCAGCATTTT. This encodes CATRDRDHQPQHF. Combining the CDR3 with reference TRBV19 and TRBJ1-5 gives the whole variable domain DGGITQSPKYLFRKEGQNVTLSCEQNLNHDAMYWYRQDPGQGLRLIYYSQIVNDFQKGDIAEGYSVSREKKESFPLTVTSAQKNPTAFYLCATRDRDHQPQHFGDGTRLSIL.

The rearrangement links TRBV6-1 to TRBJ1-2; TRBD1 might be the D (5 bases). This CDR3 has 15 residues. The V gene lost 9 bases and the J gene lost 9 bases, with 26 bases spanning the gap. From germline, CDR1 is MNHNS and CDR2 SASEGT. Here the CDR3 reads CASTKYYRDGDRYTF. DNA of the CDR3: TGTGCCAGTACAAAATACTACCGGGACGGGGACCGCTACACCTTC.

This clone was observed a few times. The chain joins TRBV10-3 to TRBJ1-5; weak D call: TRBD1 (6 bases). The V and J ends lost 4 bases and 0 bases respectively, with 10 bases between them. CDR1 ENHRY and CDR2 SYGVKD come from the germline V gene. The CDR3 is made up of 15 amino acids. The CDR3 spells CAISAGTSSNQPQHF. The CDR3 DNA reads TGTGCCATCAGTGCAGGGACAAGTAGCAATCAGCCCCAGCATTTT.

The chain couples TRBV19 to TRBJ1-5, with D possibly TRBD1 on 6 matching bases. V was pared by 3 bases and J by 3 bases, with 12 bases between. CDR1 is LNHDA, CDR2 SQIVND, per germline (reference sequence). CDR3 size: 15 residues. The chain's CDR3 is CASSMGASNNQPQHF. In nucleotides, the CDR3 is TGTGCCAGTAGTATGGGGGCTTCGAACAATCAGCCCCAGCATTTT.